This T cell receptor (beta chain) is drawn from a study of circulating and synovial CD4+ cells in juvenile arthritis. To note about this clone: No antigen is known for it.

Patients with active juvenile idiopathic arthritis donated these samples. V lost 1 base, J lost 0 bases, and 19 bases lay in between. Germline assignment: CDR1 LGHNA and CDR2 YNFKEQ. This CDR3 comprises 20 residues. TCRdb's copy holds only in-frame clones and misses some; the assay was immunoSEQ multiplex PCR. The table shows 30,000 to 35,000 clones, with 95% to 96% occurring only once. Study-level results: Compared with bulk blood, circulating pathogenic-like lymphocytes shared substantially more CDR3 sequences with synovial T cells. CPL versus bulk CD4 samples: T cell genome counts differed by at least an order of magnitude.

The chain carries TRBV4-2 and TRBJ1-6; D remains unclear. This TCR was recovered from a human donor with juvenile idiopathic arthritis. Sequencing was performed on CD4+ T cells from blood. CDR3 in DNA: TGTGCCAGCAGCCAAGTGTGGGTCGACTTAAGGAGCTCCTATAATTCACCCCTCCACTTT. Encoded protein: CASSQVWVDLRSSYNSPLHF.